This passage covers 2 T cell receptor beta chains from one sample sequenced in a study of T cells in Graves' hyperthyroidism and ophthalmopathy (dated by TCRdb to between 2017 and 2020). Library preparation was by multiplex PCR. TCRdb shows the sequencer as Illumina HiSeq 2000. TCR beta CDR3 regions were amplified from RNA transcripts. The first round of RT-PCR for the TCR CDR3 was performed with the HTBI primer set and the Qiagen OneStep RT-PCR kit. In-frame beta chains were kept once TCRdb had trimmed the public reads at Q25 with fastp and called clones with MiXCR. For every CDR3 protein sequence, its rows merge into one entry that carries the most common genes and DNA. For this sample there are under 350,000 distinct CDR3 sequences; roughly 13% appear just once. In total, the top ten clones hold less than 8% of the sample. The sample taken for sequencing was blood. The origin of the receptors is a woman in her 40s with Graves' hyperthyroidism.

In this sample, this clonotype turned up many times. The genes are TRBV28 and TRBJ2-5; the D gene is possibly TRBD2 (6 bases). Per the germline V gene, CDR1 is MDHEN and CDR2 is SYDVKM. V was cut by 6 bases and J by 2 bases, with 22 bases left in between. CDR3 length equals 17 residues. The CDR3 DNA reads TGTGCCAGCAGACCCCGAGGTACAGGTCTAGCGCAAGAGACCCAGTACTTC. Translation: CASRPRGTGLAQETQYF.

This clonotype was seen repeatedly, ten times or more. CDR3 in amino acids: CASSLTSRALGEQFF. The CDR3, as DNA: TGTGCCAGCAGCCTGACTAGTCGGGCCTTGGGTGAGCAGTTCTTC. The genes are TRBV3-1 and TRBJ2-1; D is possibly TRBD2 (6 bases). V lost 4 bases and J 9 bases, leaving 19 bases between the germline ends. Germline loops: CDR1 LGHDT, CDR2 YNNKEL (reference sequence). CDR3 length: 15 amino acids.